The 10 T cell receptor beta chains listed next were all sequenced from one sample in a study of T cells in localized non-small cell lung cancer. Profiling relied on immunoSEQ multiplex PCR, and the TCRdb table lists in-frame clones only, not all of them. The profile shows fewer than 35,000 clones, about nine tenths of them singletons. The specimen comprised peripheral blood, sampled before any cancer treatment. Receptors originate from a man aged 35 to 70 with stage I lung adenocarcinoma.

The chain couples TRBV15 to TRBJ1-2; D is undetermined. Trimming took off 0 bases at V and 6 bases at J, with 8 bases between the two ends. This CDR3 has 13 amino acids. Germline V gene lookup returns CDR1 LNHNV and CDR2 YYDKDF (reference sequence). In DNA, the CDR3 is TGTGCCACCAGCAGAGATCGGACTGATGGCTACACCTTC. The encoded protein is CATSRDRTDGYTF. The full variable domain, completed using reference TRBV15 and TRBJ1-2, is DAMVIQNPRYQVTQFGKPVTLSCSQTLNHNVMYWYQQKSSQAPKLLFHYYDKDFNNEADTPDNFQSRRPNTSFCFLDIRSPGLGDTAMYLCATSRDRTDGYTFGSGTRLTVV.

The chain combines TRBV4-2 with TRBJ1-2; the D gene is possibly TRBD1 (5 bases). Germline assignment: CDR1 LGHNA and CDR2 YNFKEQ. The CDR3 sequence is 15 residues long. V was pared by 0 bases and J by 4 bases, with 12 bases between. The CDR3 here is CASSQDRGEIYGYTF. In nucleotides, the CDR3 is TGTGCCAGCAGCCAAGACCGGGGGGAGATCTATGGCTACACCTTC.

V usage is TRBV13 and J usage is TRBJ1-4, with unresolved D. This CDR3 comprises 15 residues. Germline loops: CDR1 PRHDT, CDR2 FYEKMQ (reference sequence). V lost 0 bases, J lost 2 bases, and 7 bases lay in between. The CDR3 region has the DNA TGTGCCAGCAGCTTAGGACCGGCGACTAATGAAAAACTGTTTTTT. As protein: CASSLGPATNEKLFF.

CDR3 in DNA: TGTGCCAGCAGTTACGGGAGGGAGGAGTTCTTC. It encodes CASSYGREEFF. J is TRBJ2-1 and V is TRBV6-6, with TRBD2 matching 7 bases. V lost 2 bases and J lost 14; bases outside the gene matches: 3. CDR1 is MNHNY, CDR2 SVGAGI, per germline (reference sequence). This CDR3 spans 11 amino acids.

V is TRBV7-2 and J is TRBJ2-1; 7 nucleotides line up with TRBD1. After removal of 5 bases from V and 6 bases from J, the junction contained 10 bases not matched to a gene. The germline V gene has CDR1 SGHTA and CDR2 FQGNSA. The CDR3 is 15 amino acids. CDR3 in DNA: TGTGCCAGCAGCCCGACGCGGCAGGGGGTCAATGAGCAGTTCTTC. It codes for CASSPTRQGVNEQFF.

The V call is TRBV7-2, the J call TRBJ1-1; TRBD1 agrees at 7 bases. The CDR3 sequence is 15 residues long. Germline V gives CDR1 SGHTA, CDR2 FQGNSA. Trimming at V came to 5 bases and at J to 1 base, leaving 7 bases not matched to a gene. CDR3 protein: CASSATGVQNTEAFF. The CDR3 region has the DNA TGTGCCAGCAGCGCAACAGGGGTACAGAACACTGAAGCTTTCTTT.

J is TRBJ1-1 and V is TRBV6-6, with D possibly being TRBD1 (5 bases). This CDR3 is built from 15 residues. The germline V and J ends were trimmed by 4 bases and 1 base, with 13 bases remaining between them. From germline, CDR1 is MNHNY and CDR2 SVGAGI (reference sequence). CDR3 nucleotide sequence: TGTGCCAGCAGTTTCTCCTTCGGGGGGAACACTGAAGCTTTCTTT. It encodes CASSFSFGGNTEAFF.

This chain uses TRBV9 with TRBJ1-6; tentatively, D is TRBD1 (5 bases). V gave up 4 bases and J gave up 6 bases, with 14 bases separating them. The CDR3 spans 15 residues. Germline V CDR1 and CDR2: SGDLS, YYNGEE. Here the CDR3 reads CASSTHAGTNSPLHF. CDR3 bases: TGTGCCAGCAGCACTCACGCCGGGACTAATTCACCCCTCCACTTT.

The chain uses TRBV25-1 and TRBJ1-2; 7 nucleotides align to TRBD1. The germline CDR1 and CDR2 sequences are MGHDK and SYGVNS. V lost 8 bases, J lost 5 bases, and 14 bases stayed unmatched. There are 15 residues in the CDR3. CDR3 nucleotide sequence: TGTGCCAGCCAGAACGACAGGGACACGTCGTATGGCTACACCTTC. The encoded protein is CASQNDRDTSYGYTF.

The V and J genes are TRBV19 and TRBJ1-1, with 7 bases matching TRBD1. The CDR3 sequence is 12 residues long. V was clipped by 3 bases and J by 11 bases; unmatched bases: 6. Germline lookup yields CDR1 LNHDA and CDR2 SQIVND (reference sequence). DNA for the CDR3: TGTGCCAGTAGTATGACAGGGTTAATGGCTTTCTTT. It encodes CASSMTGLMAFF.